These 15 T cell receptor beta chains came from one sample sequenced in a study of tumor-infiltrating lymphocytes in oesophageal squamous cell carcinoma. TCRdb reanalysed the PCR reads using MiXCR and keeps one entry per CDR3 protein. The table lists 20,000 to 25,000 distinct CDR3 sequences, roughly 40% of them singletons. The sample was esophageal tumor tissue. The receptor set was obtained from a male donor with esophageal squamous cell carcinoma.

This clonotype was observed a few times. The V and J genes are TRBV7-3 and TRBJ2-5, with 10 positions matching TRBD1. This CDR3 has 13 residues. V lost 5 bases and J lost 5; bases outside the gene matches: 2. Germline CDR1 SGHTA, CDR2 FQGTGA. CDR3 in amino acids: CASSADRGETQYF. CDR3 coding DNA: TGTGCCAGCAGCGCGGACAGGGGGGAGACCCAGTACTTC.

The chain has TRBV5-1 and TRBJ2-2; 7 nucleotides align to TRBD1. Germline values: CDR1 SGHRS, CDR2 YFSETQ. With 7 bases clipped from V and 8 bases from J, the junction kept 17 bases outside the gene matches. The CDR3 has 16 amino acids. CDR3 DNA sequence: TGCGCCAGCTCGAGAGGGGGCAGCAGCGGATGGGGGGAGCTGTTTTTT. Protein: CASSRGGSSGWGELFF.

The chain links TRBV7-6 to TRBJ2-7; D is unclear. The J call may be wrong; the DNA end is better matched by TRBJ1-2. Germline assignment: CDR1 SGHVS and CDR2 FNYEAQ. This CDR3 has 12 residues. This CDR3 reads CASSLENYGYTF. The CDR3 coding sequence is TGTGCCAGCAGCTTAGAAAACTATGGCTACACCTTC.

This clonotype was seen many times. This CDR3 reads CASSYGDQYGYTF. As DNA, the CDR3 is TGTGCCAGCAGTTATGGCGACCAGTATGGCTACACCTTC. The chain carries TRBV28 and TRBJ1-2; no reliable D call. In germline, CDR1 is MDHEN, CDR2 SYDVKM. This CDR3 spans 13 amino acids. Trimming cost V 4 bases and J 5 bases, with 11 bases left between them.

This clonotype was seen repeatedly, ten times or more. The CDR3: CASRWTGGSYEQYF. The CDR3, as DNA: TGTGCCAGCAGGTGGACAGGGGGCTCCTACGAGCAGTACTTC. This chain joins TRBV6-1 and TRBJ2-7, with TRBD1 matching over 10 bases. Per the germline V gene, CDR1 is MNHNS and CDR2 is SASEGT. The CDR3 covers 14 residues. After removal of 6 bases from V and 0 bases from J, the junction contained 2 bases not matched to a gene.

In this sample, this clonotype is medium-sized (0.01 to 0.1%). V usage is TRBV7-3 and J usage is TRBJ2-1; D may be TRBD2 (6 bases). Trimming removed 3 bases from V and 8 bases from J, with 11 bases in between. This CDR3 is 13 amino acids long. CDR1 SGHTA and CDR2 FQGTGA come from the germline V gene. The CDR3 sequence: CASSFLGEDEQFF. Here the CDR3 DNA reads TGTGCCAGCAGCTTCTTAGGGGAGGATGAGCAGTTCTTC.

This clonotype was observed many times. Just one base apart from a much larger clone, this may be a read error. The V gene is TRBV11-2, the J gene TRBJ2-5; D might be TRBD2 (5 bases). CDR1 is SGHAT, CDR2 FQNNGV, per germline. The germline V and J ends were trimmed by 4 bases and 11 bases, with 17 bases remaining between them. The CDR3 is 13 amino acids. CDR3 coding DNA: TGTGCCAGCAGCTATTGGGGTCGGGATGAGCAGTACTTC. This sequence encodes CASSYWGRDEQYF.

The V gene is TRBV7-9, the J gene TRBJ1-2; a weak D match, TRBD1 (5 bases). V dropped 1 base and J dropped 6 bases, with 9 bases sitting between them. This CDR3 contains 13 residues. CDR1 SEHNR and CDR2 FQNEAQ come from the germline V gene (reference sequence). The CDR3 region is CASSLGEGDGYTF. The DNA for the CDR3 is TGTGCCAGCAGCTTAGGGGAAGGGGATGGCTACACCTTC.

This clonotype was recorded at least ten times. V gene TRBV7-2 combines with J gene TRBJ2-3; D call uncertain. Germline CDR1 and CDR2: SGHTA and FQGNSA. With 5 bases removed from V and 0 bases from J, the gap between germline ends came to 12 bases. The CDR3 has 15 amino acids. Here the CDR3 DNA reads TGTGCCAGCAGCGCGGTTCTGGTGAGCACAGATACGCAGTATTTT. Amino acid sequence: CASSAVLVSTDTQYF.

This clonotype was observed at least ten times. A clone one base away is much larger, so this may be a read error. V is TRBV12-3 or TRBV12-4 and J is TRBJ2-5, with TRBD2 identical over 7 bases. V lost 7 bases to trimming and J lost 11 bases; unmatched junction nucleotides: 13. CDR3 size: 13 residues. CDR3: CASNPGTIFEQYF. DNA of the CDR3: TGTGCCAGCAACCCTGGGACTATCTTTGAGCAGTACTTC.

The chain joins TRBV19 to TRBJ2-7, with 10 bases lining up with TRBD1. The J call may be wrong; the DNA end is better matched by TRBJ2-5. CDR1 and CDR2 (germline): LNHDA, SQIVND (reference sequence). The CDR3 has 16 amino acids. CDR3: CASSPGTGALGETQYF. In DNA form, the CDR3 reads TGTGCCAGTAGCCCCGGGACAGGGGCACTAGGAGAGACCCAGTACTTC.

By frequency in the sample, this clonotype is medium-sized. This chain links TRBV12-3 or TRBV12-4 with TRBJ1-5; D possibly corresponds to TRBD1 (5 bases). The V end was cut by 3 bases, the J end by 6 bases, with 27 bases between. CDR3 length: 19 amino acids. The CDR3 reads CASSFSFGSGWGSGQPQHF. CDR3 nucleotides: TGTGCCAGCAGTTTTTCGTTCGGGTCAGGGTGGGGTTCGGGTCAGCCCCAGCATTTT.

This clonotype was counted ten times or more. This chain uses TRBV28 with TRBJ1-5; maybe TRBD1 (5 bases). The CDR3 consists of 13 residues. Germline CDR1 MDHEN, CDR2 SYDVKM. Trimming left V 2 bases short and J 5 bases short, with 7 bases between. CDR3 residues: CASSLQGDQPQHF. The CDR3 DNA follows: TGTGCCAGCAGTTTACAGGGAGATCAGCCCCAGCATTTT.

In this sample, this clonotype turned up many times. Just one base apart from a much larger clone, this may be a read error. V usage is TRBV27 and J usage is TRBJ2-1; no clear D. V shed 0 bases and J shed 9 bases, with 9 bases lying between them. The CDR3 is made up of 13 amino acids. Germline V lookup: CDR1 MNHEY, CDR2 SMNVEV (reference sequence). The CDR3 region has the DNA TGTGCCAGCAGTTTATCTATAGTGCGTGAGCAGTTCTTC. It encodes CASSLSIVREQFF.

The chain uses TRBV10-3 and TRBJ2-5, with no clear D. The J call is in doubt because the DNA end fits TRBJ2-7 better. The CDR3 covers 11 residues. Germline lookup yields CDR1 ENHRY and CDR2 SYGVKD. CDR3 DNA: TGTGCCATCAGTGAGACCTACGAGCAGTACTTC. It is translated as CAISETYEQYF.